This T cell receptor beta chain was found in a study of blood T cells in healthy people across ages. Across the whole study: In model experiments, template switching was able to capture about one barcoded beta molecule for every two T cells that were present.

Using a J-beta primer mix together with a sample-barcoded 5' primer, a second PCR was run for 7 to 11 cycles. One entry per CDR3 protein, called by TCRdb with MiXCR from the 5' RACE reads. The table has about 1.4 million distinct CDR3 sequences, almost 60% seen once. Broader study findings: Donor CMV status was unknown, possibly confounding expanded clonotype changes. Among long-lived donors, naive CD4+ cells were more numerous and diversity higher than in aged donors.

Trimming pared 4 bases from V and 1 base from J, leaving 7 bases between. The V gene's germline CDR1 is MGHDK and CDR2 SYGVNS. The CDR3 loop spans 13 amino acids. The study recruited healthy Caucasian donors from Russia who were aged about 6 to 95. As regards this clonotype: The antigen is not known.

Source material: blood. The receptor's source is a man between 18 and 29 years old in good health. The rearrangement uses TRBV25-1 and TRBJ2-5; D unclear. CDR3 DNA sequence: TGTGCCAGCAGTGGCCCACCCCAAGAGACCCAGTACTTC. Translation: CASSGPPQETQYF.